This section outlines one TCR beta chain sequence together with its context. The data are from a study of blood T cell repertoires in COVID-19. Trimming shortened V by 6 bases and J by 7 bases, and 12 bases separated the two germline ends. CDR1 SGHTA and CDR2 FQGNSA come from the germline V gene. The CDR3 has 13 amino acids. TCRdb's table, derived via immunoSEQ multiplex PCR, lists solely in-frame clones and lacks some. The sample includes 150,000 to 200,000 clones, around 82% of them seen just once. The sequenced material came from PBMCs or T cells enriched from blood (not recorded which). This chain joins TRBV7-2 and TRBJ2-2; TRBD2 is a possible D gene (5 bases). The sequence was obtained from a woman aged 55-70 years with acute COVID-19. The DNA for the CDR3 is TGTGCCAGCAGATCCCGGGCGGGCGGGGAGCTGTTTTTT. Protein sequence: CASRSRAGGELFF.